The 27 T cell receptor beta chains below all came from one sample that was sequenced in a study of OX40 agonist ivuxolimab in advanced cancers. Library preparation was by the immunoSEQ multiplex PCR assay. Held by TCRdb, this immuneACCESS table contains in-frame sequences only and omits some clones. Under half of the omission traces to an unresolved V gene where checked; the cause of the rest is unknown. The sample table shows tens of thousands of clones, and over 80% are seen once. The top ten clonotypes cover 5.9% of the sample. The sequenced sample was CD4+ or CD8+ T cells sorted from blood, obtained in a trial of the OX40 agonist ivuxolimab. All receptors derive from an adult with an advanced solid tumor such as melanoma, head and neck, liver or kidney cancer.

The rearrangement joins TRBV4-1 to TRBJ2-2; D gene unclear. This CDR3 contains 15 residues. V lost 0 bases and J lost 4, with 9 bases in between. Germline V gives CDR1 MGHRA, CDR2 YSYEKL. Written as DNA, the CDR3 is TGCGCCAGCAGCCAAGAGTGGCGGAGCACCGGGGAGCTGTTTTTT. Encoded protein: CASSQEWRSTGELFF.

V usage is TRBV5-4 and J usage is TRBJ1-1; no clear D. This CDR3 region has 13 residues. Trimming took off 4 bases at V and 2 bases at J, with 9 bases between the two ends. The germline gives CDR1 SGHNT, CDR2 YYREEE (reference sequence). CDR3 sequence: CASSHQGNTEAFF. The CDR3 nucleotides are TGTGCCAGCAGCCATCAAGGAAACACTGAAGCTTTCTTT.

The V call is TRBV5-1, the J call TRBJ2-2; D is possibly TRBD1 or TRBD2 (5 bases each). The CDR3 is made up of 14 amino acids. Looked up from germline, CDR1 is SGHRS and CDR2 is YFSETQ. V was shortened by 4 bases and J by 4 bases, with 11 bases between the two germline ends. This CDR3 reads CASSAAGATGELFF. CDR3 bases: TGCGCCAGCAGCGCGGCCGGGGCCACCGGGGAGCTGTTTTTT.

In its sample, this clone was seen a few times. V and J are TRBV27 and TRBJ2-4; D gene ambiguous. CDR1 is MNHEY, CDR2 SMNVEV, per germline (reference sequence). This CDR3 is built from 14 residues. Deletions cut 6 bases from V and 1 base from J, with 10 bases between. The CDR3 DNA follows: TGTGCCAGCAGATCTGTAGGGGCCAAAAACATTCAGTACTTC. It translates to CASRSVGAKNIQYF.

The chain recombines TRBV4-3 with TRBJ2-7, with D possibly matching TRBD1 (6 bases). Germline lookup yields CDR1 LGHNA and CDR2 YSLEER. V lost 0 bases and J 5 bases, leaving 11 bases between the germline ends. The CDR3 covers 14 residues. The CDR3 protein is CASSQDTGSNEQYF. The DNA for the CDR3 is TGCGCCAGCAGCCAAGACACAGGGAGCAACGAGCAGTACTTC.

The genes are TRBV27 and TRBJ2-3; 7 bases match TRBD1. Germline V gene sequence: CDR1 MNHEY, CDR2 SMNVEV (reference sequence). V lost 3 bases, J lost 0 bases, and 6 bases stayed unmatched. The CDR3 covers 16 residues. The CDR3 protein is CASSFGTATSTDTQYF. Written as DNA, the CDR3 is TGTGCCAGCAGTTTCGGGACAGCGACTAGCACAGATACGCAGTATTTT.

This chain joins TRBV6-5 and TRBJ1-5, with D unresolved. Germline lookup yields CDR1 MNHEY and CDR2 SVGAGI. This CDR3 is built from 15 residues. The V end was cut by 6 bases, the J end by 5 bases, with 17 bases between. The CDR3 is CASRLGSSGYQPQHF. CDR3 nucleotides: TGTGCCAGCAGACTAGGGAGTAGCGGCTATCAGCCCCAGCATTTT.

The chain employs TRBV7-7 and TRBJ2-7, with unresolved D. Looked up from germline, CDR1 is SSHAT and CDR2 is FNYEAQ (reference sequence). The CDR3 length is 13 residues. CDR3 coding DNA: TGTGCTAGCAGCTTTTTCGGAGATGTCGAGCAGTACGTC. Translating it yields CASSFFGDVEQYV.

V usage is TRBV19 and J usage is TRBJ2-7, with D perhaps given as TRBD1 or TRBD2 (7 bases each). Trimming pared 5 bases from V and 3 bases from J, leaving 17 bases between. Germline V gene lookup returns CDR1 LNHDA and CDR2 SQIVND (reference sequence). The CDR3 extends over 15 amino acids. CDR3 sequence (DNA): TGTGCCAGTAGTGGCAGGGGGGGACTAATCTACGAGCAGTACTTC. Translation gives CASSGRGGLIYEQYF.

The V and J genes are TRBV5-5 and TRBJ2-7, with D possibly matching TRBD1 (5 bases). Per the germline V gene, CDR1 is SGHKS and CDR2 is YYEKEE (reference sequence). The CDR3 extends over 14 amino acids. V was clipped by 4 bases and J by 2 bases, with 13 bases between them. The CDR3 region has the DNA TGTGCCAGCAGCCCTGGGGCGGACACCTACGAGCAGTACTTC. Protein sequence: CASSPGADTYEQYF. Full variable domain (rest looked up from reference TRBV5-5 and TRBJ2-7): DAGVTQSPTHLIKTRGQQVTLRCSPISGHKSVSWYQQVLGQGPQFIFQYYEKEERGRGNFPDRFSARQFPNYSSELNVNALLLGDSALYLCASSPGADTYEQYFGPGTRLTVT.

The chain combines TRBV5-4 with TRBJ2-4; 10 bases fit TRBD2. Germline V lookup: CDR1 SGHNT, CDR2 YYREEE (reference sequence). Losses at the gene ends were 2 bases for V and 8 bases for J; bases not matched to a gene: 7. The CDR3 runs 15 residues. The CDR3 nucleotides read TGTGCCAGCAGCTTAGCCCGAGCGGGGGGGGACATTCAGTACTTC. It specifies CASSLARAGGDIQYF. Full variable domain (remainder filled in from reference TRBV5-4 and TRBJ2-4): ETGVTQSPTHLIKTRGQQVTLRCSSQSGHNTVSWYQQALGQGPQFIFQYYREEENGRGNFPPRFSGLQFPNYSSELNVNALELDDSALYLCASSLARAGGDIQYFGAGTRLSVL.

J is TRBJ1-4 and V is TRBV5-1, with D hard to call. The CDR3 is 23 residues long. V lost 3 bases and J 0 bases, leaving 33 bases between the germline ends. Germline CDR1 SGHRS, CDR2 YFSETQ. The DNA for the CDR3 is TGCGCCAGCAGCTCACAGCGATACCGGGAGAAAAAGCACAACCACGCAACTAATGAAAAACTGTTTTTT. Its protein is CASSSQRYREKKHNHATNEKLFF.

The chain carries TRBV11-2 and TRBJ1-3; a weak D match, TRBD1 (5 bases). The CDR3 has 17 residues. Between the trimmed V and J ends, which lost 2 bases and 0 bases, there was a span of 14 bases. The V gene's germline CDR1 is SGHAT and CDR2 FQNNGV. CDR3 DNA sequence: TGTGCCAGCAGCTTACCTTTGGGACGGCACTCTGGAAACACCATATATTTT. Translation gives CASSLPLGRHSGNTIYF.

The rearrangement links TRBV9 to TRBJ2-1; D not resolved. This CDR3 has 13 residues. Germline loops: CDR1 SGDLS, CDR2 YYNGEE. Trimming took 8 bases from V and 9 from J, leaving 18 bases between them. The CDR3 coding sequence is TGTGCCAGTAGCTTAGGAGCCCCGTCTGAGCAGTTCTTC. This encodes CASSLGAPSEQFF. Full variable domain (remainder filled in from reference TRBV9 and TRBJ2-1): DSGVTQTPKHLITATGQRVTLRCSPRSGDLSVYWYQQSLDQGLQFLIQYYNGEERAKGNILERFSAQQFPDLHSELNLSSLELGDSALYFCASSLGAPSEQFFGPGTRLTVL.

The CDR3 loop is CASSLFSRNHNEQFF. In DNA form, the CDR3 reads TGTGCCAGCAGCTTGTTTTCGCGGAACCACAATGAGCAGTTCTTC. The J gene is TRBJ2-1, the V gene TRBV5-8; D gene unclear. Trimming removed 1 base from V and 5 bases from J, with 13 bases in between. The CDR3 consists of 15 residues. Germline CDR1 and CDR2: SGHTS and YDEGEE.

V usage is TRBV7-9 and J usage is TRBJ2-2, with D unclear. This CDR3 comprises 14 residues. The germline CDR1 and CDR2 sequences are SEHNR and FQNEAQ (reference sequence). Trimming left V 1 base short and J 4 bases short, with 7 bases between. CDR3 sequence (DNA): TGTGCCAGCAGCTTAGATTCCCGCACCGGGGAGCTGTTTTTT. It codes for CASSLDSRTGELFF.

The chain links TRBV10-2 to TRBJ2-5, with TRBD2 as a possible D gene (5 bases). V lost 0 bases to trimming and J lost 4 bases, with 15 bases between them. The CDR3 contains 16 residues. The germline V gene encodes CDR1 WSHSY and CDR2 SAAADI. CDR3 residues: CASSESRRPEGETQYF. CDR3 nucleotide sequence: TGCGCCAGCAGTGAGTCTAGGAGACCTGAGGGAGAGACCCAGTACTTC.

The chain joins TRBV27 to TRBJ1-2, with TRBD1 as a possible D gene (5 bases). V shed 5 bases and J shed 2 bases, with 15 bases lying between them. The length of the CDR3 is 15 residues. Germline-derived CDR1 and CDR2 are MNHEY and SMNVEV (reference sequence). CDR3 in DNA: TGTGCCAGCAGTCCGGTCCAGGGCTACAACTATGGCTACACCTTC. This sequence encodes CASSPVQGYNYGYTF.

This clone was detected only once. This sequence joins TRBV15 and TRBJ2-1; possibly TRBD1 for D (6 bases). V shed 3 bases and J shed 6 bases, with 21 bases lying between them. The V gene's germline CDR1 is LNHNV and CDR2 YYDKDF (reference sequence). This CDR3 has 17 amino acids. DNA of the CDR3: TGTGCCACCAGCAGTCCCCTGGGGGCCCTAAAGGGCAATGAGCAGTTCTTC. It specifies CATSSPLGALKGNEQFF.

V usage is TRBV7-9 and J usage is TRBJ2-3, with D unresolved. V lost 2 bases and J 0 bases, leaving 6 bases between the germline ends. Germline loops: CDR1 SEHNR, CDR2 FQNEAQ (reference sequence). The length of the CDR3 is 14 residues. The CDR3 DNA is TGTGCCAGCAGCTTATCCGGGAGCACAGATACGCAGTATTTT. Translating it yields CASSLSGSTDTQYF.

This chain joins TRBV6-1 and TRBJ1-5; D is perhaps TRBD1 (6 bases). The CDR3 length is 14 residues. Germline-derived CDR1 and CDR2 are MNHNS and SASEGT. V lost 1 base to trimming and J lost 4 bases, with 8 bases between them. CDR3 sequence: CASSEGQENQPQHF. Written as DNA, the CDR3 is TGTGCCAGCAGTGAAGGACAGGAGAATCAGCCCCAGCATTTT.

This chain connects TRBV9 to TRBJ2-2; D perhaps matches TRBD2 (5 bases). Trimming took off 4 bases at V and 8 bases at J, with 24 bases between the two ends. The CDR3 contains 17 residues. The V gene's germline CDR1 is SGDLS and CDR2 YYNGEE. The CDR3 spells CASSTLATPPQEGELFF. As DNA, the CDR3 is TGTGCCAGCAGCACCCTAGCCACGCCGCCTCAGGAGGGGGAGCTGTTTTTT.

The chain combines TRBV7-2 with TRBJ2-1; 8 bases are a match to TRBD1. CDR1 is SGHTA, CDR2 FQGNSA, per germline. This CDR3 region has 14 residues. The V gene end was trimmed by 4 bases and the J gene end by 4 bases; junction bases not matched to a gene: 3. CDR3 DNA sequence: TGTGCCAGCAGCTCTCAGGGGGCGTACAATGAGCAGTTCTTC. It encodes CASSSQGAYNEQFF. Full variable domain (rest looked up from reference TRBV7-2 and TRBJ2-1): GAGVSQSPSNKVTEKGKDVELRCDPISGHTALYWYRQSLGQGLEFLIYFQGNSAPDKSGLPSDRFSAERTGGSVSTLTIQRTQQEDSAVYLCASSSQGAYNEQFFGPGTRLTVL.

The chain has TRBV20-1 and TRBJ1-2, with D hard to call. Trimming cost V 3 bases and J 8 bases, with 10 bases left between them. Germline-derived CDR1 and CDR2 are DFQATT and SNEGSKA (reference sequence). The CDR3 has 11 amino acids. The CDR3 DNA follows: TGCAGTGCTAGTGAGCTAGGGGGCTACACCTTC. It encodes CSASELGGYTF.

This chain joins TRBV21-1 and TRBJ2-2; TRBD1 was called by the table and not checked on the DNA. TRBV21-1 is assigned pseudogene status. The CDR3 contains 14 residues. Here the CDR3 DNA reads TGTGCCAGCGAGGGACAGGGTAACACCGGGGAGCTGTTTTTT. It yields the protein CASEGQGNTGELFF.

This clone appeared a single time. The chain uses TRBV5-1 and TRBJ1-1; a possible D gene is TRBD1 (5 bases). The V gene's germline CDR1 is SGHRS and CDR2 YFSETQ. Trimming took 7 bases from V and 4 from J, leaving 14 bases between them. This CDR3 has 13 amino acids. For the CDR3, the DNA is TGCGCCAGCGCCACGGCGGGGGGCACTGAAGCTTTCTTT. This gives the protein CASATAGGTEAFF.

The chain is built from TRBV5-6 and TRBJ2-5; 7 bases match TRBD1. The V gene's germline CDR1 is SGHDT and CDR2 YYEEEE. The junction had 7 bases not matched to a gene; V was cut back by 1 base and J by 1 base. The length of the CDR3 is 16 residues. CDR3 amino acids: CASSLRTGVPQETQYF. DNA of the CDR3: TGTGCCAGCAGCTTGAGGACAGGCGTCCCCCAAGAGACCCAGTACTTC. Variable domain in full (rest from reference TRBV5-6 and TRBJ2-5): DAGVTQSPTHLIKTRGQQVTLRCSPKSGHDTVSWYQQALGQGPQFIFQYYEEEERQRGNFPDRFSGHQFPNYSSELNVNALLLGDSALYLCASSLRTGVPQETQYFGPGTRLLVL.